Each of the 27 T cell receptor beta chains below was sequenced from the same sample in a study of shared clonotypes between healthy human individuals. TCRdb's table, derived via immunoSEQ multiplex PCR, lists solely in-frame clones and lacks some. Here the sample spans around 500,000 clones, 79% being singletons. Specimen: PBMCs. Receptor source: a woman aged 40 to 50 in good health. Some clones in this sample may be carry-over from other donors' samples.

The rearrangement joins TRBV19 to TRBJ2-2, with D possibly matching TRBD2 (6 bases). This CDR3 is 14 amino acids long. Germline V gene sequence: CDR1 LNHDA, CDR2 SQIVND (reference sequence). V was pared by 4 bases and J by 6 bases, with 12 bases between. CDR3 protein: CASSKRVPPGELFF. DNA for the CDR3: TGTGCCAGTAGTAAGCGGGTTCCACCCGGGGAGCTGTTTTTT.

The V and J genes are TRBV19 and TRBJ1-4; D unresolved. V lost 5 bases, J lost 4 bases, and 11 bases lay in between. Germline-derived CDR1 and CDR2 are LNHDA and SQIVND (reference sequence). The CDR3 loop spans 14 amino acids. The CDR3 region has the DNA TGTGCCAGTAGTGACGACCGAGTTAATGAAAAACTGTTTTTT. This codes for CASSDDRVNEKLFF.

The V call is TRBV2, the J call TRBJ2-3; 8 bases agree with TRBD2. Trimming took 2 bases from V and 10 from J; bases not matched to a gene: 5. The germline V gene encodes CDR1 SNHLY and CDR2 FYNNEI. The CDR3 contains 13 residues. The CDR3 coding sequence is TGTGCCAGCAGTGAAACGCCGCGGGGGGCGCAGTATTTT. Its translation: CASSETPRGAQYF. The full variable domain, rest sourced from reference TRBV2 and TRBJ2-3, is EPEVTQTPSHQVTQMGQEVILRCVPISNHLYFYWYRQILGQKVEFLVSFYNNEISEKSEIFDDQFSVERPDGSNFTLKIRSTKLEDSAMYFCASSETPRGAQYFGPGTRLTVL.

V usage is TRBV18 and J usage is TRBJ1-1; D is unresolved. Germline CDR1 and CDR2: KGHSH and LQKENI. The germline V and J ends were trimmed by 1 base and 8 bases, with 11 bases remaining between them. This CDR3 contains 13 residues. CDR3 protein: CASSPREGREAFF. CDR3 sequence (DNA): TGTGCCAGCTCACCACGGGAGGGCCGCGAAGCTTTCTTT.

The V gene is TRBV19, the J gene TRBJ2-7; 9 positions match TRBD1. The CDR3 is made up of 14 amino acids. Germline CDR1 LNHDA, CDR2 SQIVND (reference sequence). Losses at the gene ends were 5 bases for V and 4 bases for J; bases not matched to a gene: 6. For the CDR3, the DNA is TGTGCCAGTAGTTTACAGACAGGGGGTTACGAGCAGTACTTC. Its protein product is CASSLQTGGYEQYF.

The chain links TRBV7-2 to TRBJ2-3, with 8 bases identical to TRBD2. The CDR3 totals 17 residues. The V gene's germline CDR1 is SGHTA and CDR2 FQGNSA. The ends lost 3 bases at V and 5 bases at J; junction bases unmatched: 13. The CDR3 DNA follows: TGTGCCAGCAGCTTCCGCCTAAGCGGGAGCAATGGAGATACGCAGTATTTT. It encodes CASSFRLSGSNGDTQYF.

The chain has TRBV15 and TRBJ2-3; D is uncertain. Germline CDR1 reads LNHNV; CDR2 reads YYDKDF (reference sequence). This CDR3 is 13 amino acids long. Trimming removed 2 bases from V and 4 bases from J, with 7 bases in between. CDR3 coding DNA: TGTGCCACCAGCAGAATCTACGCAGATACGCAGTATTTT. Protein sequence: CATSRIYADTQYF.

The V call is TRBV5-1, the J call TRBJ2-5; a weak D match, TRBD1 (6 bases). Looked up from germline, CDR1 is SGHRS and CDR2 is YFSETQ. V lost 4 bases, J lost 7 bases, and 14 bases lay in between. There are 13 residues in the CDR3. The CDR3 loop reads CASSTTVGGTQYF. CDR3 nucleotides: TGCGCCAGCAGCACGACAGTAGGGGGGACCCAGTACTTC.

The chain has TRBV7-8 and TRBJ2-7; D is ambiguous. Germline values: CDR1 SGHVS, CDR2 FQNEAQ. The CDR3 sequence is 15 residues long. V was shortened by 0 bases and J by 2 bases, with 11 bases between the two germline ends. The DNA of the CDR3 is TGTGCCAGCAGCTTAGCGCCCGCATCCACCTACGAGCAGTACTTC. It translates to CASSLAPASTYEQYF.

This chain uses TRBV7-9 with TRBJ2-3; 11 bases align to TRBD2. V gave up 5 bases and J gave up 4 bases; unmatched junction bases: 5. The CDR3 loop spans 15 amino acids. Germline CDR1 is SEHNR and CDR2 is FQNEAQ (reference sequence). The CDR3, as DNA: TGTGCCAGCAGCACCCGACTAGCGGGACCAGATACGCAGTATTTT. This sequence encodes CASSTRLAGPDTQYF.

In this sample, this clone turned up once. CDR3 loop: CASKKREDYGYTF. CDR3 DNA sequence: TGTGCCAGCAAAAAAAGGGAGGACTATGGCTACACCTTC. The J gene is TRBJ1-2, the V gene TRBV7-9; no clear D gene. Germline V gene sequence: CDR1 SEHNR, CDR2 FQNEAQ (reference sequence). The CDR3 runs 13 residues. V was cut by 7 bases and J by 3 bases, with 12 bases left in between.

The J gene is TRBJ2-5, the V gene TRBV27; D is tentatively TRBD1 or TRBD2 (6 bases each). V gave up 5 bases and J gave up 5 bases, with 21 bases separating them. CDR1 MNHEY and CDR2 SMNVEV come from the germline V gene (reference sequence). The CDR3 is made up of 16 amino acids. The CDR3 loop reads CASSPIENGGGETQYF. CDR3 nucleotides: TGTGCCAGCAGTCCGATCGAGAACGGAGGGGGGGAGACCCAGTACTTC.

The V and J genes are TRBV10-3 and TRBJ2-1, with unresolved D. The CDR3 length is 13 residues. CDR1 and CDR2 from the germline V gene are ENHRY and SYGVKD. V was clipped by 4 bases and J by 4 bases, with 8 bases between them. The chain's CDR3 is CAISGKVYNEQFF. In DNA form, the CDR3 reads TGTGCCATCAGTGGAAAGGTATACAATGAGCAGTTCTTC.

CDR3 residues: CASSLDEGAVVGNTIYF. Here the CDR3 DNA reads TGTGCCAGCAGCTTAGACGAGGGCGCGGTCGTCGGAAACACCATATATTTT. This chain uses TRBV11-1 with TRBJ1-3, with unresolved D. Germline CDR1 and CDR2: SGHAT and FQDESV (reference sequence). V was shortened by 1 base and J by 4 bases, with 17 bases between the two germline ends. The CDR3 spans 17 residues.

The chain joins TRBV11-2 to TRBJ2-3; 8 nucleotides agree with TRBD2. This CDR3 comprises 15 residues. Germline assignment: CDR1 SGHAT and CDR2 FQNNGV. With 4 bases clipped from V and 10 bases from J, the junction kept 13 bases outside the gene matches. The CDR3 sequence is CASSSGTRDYWAQYF. In DNA form, the CDR3 reads TGTGCCAGCAGCTCCGGGACTAGAGACTATTGGGCGCAGTATTTT.

The rearrangement uses TRBV18 and TRBJ1-1; the D is unclear. From germline, CDR1 is KGHSH and CDR2 LQKENI. V lost 6 bases and J 3 bases, leaving 11 bases between the germline ends. The CDR3 has 13 residues. CDR3 in amino acids: CASSRSPDTEAFF. CDR3 sequence (DNA): TGTGCCAGCTCCAGGTCCCCTGACACTGAAGCTTTCTTT.

This chain connects TRBV5-1 to TRBJ1-1, with D possibly being TRBD1 (5 bases). The CDR3 totals 15 residues. The V gene lost 6 bases and the J gene lost 1 base, with 16 bases spanning the gap. CDR1 and CDR2 from the germline V gene are SGHRS and YFSETQ. CDR3 DNA sequence: TGCGCCAGCACCCCTCAGGGTTATACGAACACTGAAGCTTTCTTT. It translates to CASTPQGYTNTEAFF.

This chain connects TRBV29-1 to TRBJ2-3; TRBD2 matches at 12 bases. Germline values: CDR1 SQVTM, CDR2 ANQGSEA. This CDR3 has 13 residues. V was pared by 6 bases and J by 8 bases, with 6 bases of the junction left unmatched. The CDR3 DNA sequence: TGCAGCGTGAGACTAGCGGGAGAGGGTACGCAGTATTTT. Translating it yields CSVRLAGEGTQYF.

Here the CDR3 DNA reads TGTGCCAGCAGCTTGATTCCAGCTCCCCAAGAGACCCAGTACTTC. Translated: CASSLIPAPQETQYF. V is TRBV5-4 and J is TRBJ2-5; D unresolved. The CDR3 covers 15 residues. Trimming stripped 1 base from V and 1 base from J, with 11 bases between. CDR1 is SGHNT and CDR2 is YYREEE in the germline V gene (reference sequence).

The V and J genes are TRBV2 and TRBJ1-1, with TRBD1 as a possible D gene (6 bases). The germline CDR1 and CDR2 sequences are SNHLY and FYNNEI. The CDR3 contains 15 residues. V lost 4 bases, J lost 4 bases, and 16 bases lay in between. CDR3 coding DNA: TGTGCCAGCAGTGTTACGGCTGGGGGCGGCACTGAAGCTTTCTTT. Translation: CASSVTAGGGTEAFF.

The chain joins TRBV27 to TRBJ2-4; D might be TRBD1 or TRBD2, each matching 6 bases. Germline-derived CDR1 and CDR2 are MNHEY and SMNVEV (reference sequence). This CDR3 comprises 15 residues. Trimming pared 7 bases from V and 4 bases from J, leaving 17 bases between. This CDR3 reads CASKARRDIKNIQYF. The CDR3 DNA follows: TGTGCCAGCAAAGCAAGGAGGGACATAAAAAACATTCAGTACTTC.

This rearrangement joins TRBV5-1 to TRBJ2-2; 8 bases match TRBD1. This CDR3 comprises 18 residues. Germline CDR1 is SGHRS and CDR2 is YFSETQ. V lost 0 bases and J lost 7; bases outside the gene matches: 14. The CDR3 DNA follows: TGCGCCAGCAGCTTGGCTTTCTCGTCCAGGGGGCTTGGCGGGGAGCTGTTTTTT. Amino acid sequence: CASSLAFSSRGLGGELFF. Full variable domain (remainder filled in from reference TRBV5-1 and TRBJ2-2): KAGVTQTPRYLIKTRGQQVTLSCSPISGHRSVSWYQQTPGQGLQFLFEYFSETQRNKGNFPGRFSGRQFSNSRSEMNVSTLELGDSALYLCASSLAFSSRGLGGELFFGEGSRLTVL.

The chain is built from TRBV5-1 and TRBJ1-2; D may be TRBD1 (6 bases). V lost 4 bases and J lost 3, with 13 bases in between. The CDR3 has 14 residues. Per the germline V gene, CDR1 is SGHRS and CDR2 is YFSETQ. CDR3 nucleotides: TGCGCCAGCAGCCCGTGGACAGAAGACTATGGCTACACCTTC. It encodes CASSPWTEDYGYTF.

The V gene is TRBV11-3, the J gene TRBJ2-3, with D possibly called TRBD1 or TRBD2 (5 bases each). The CDR3 consists of 15 residues. With 1 base removed from V and 2 bases from J, the gap between germline ends came to 10 bases. Germline lookup yields CDR1 SGHNT and CDR2 YENEEA. CDR3 in amino acids: CASSLGGWATDTQYF. As DNA, the CDR3 is TGTGCCAGCAGCTTAGGGGGGTGGGCCACAGATACGCAGTATTTT.

This chain joins TRBV18 and TRBJ2-2; D could derive from TRBD1 or TRBD2 (6 bases each). CDR1 is KGHSH and CDR2 is LQKENI in the germline V gene. CDR3 size: 16 residues. V was shortened by 6 bases and J by 0 bases, with 14 bases between the two germline ends. As DNA, the CDR3 is TGTGCCAGCTCCCCAAGGGGGGACGCGAACACCGGGGAGCTGTTTTTT. Amino acids: CASSPRGDANTGELFF.

CDR3 protein: CASSPPSLSGNTIYF. CDR3 DNA sequence: TGTGCCAGCTCACCACCCAGCCTCTCTGGAAACACCATATATTTT. The chain combines TRBV18 with TRBJ1-3, with unresolved D. This CDR3 region has 15 residues. CDR1 and CDR2 (germline): KGHSH, LQKENI. The ends were cut back, 0 bases at V and 0 bases at J, with 6 bases in the middle.

The chain uses TRBV5-1 and TRBJ2-1, with D perhaps TRBD1 (5 bases). This CDR3 region has 14 residues. In germline, CDR1 is SGHRS, CDR2 YFSETQ. V lost 5 bases and J 2 bases, leaving 11 bases between the germline ends. The CDR3 DNA reads as TGCGCCAGCAGACAGGATATCACCTACAATGAGCAGTTCTTC. Protein sequence: CASRQDITYNEQFF.